Listed below are T cell receptor beta chains from one sample, sequenced in a study of blood T cell repertoires in COVID-19. TCRdb's table, derived via immunoSEQ multiplex PCR, lists solely in-frame clones and lacks some. Of around 94,000 clones in the sample, 80% to 85% are singletons; the top ten hold roughly 6.3%. Source material: peripheral blood. Receptor source: a man in his 60s with acute or convalescent COVID-19. Both conserved end residues are part of each CDR3. The D gene is left open where the match is weak. Part of the rows lack a size; the others show once, few, many or a class for expanded clones.

D	size	V	J	DNA	CDR3
TRBD2	NA	TRBV3-1/TRBV3-2	TRBJ2-5	TGTGCCAGCAGCCAAGCCCCGACTAGCGGGGTCGAGACCCAGTACTTC	CASSQAPTSGVETQYF
NA	NA	TRBV7-2	TRBJ1-2	TGTGCCAGCAGCTTAGGCGGCAGTAACTATGGCTACACCTTC	CASSLGGSNYGYTF
TRBD1	NA	TRBV5-4	TRBJ1-5	TGTGCCAGCAGCTCCGGGACAGGGGTCAATCAGCCCCAGCATTTT	CASSSGTGVNQPQHF
NA	NA	TRBV2	TRBJ1-2	TGTGCCAGCATTTCACAGGGTAGGAACTATGGCTACACCTTC	CASISQGRNYGYTF
NA	NA	TRBV7-2	TRBJ1-1	TGTGCCAGCAGCTTAGCGGCGGACACTGAAGCTTTCTTT	CASSLAADTEAFF
TRBD1	NA	TRBV19	TRBJ1-1	TGTGCCAGTAGTATAGGCCCCCCACAGGGGACTGAAGCTTTCTTT	CASSIGPPQGTEAFF
NA	NA	TRBV19	TRBJ1-5	TGTGCCAGTAGAGAAGGGACTGAAAATAGCAATCAGCCCCAGCATTTT	CASREGTENSNQPQHF
NA	NA	TRBV7-8	TRBJ1-3	TGTGCCAGCAGCTTGACAGAAGGGGGAAACACCATATATTTT	CASSLTEGGNTIYF
NA	few	TRBV19	TRBJ1-5	TGTGCCAGTAGTATTTCTGCACTCCTAGGTAATCAGCCCCAGCATTTT	CASSISALLGNQPQHF
NA	few	TRBV7-9	TRBJ2-3	TGTGCCAGCAGCCCTAGACGAGCCGTCACAGATACGCAGTATTTT	CASSPRRAVTDTQYF
NA	NA	TRBV5-4	TRBJ1-6	TGTGCCAGCAGCTTTTACAGGGACCGAAATTCACCCCTCCACTTT	CASSFYRDRNSPLHF
TRBD2	NA	TRBV11-2	TRBJ2-7	TGTGCCAGCAGCTTAGTTTCTAGCGGGGGGGGCGAGCAGTACTTC	CASSLVSSGGGEQYF
NA	NA	TRBV30	TRBJ1-6	TGTGCCTGGAGTCTTGGGGGGGATTCACCCCTCCACTTT	CAWSLGGDSPLHF
NA	once	TRBV6-5	TRBJ1-2	TGTGCCAGCAGTTACTCTGCGGGAGGGGGCTATGGCTACACCTTC	CASSYSAGGGYGYTF
TRBD2	NA	TRBV5-1	TRBJ2-5	TGCGCCAGCCGGATCGGGGGGGAACCAGAGACCCAGTACTTC	CASRIGGEPETQYF
TRBD1	NA	TRBV19	TRBJ1-1	TGTGCCAGTAGTGATTCCCCGGGACAGGGAGGGAGAACTGAAGCTTTCTTT	CASSDSPGQGGRTEAFF
TRBD1	NA	TRBV19	TRBJ1-5	TGTGCCAGTATCGACAGGGGCCGTAGCAATCAGCCCCAGCATTTT	CASIDRGRSNQPQHF
NA	NA	TRBV19	TRBJ2-7	TGTGCCAGTAGTCCGGAGACAGGCCCCTACGAGCAGTACTTC	CASSPETGPYEQYF
NA	NA	TRBV6-5	TRBJ1-4	TGTGCCAGCAGTTACGCCAGGCAGGTAGATGAAAAACTGTTTTTT	CASSYARQVDEKLFF
TRBD1	NA	TRBV4-1	TRBJ1-1	TGCGCCAGCAGCCCTCAGGGGTCAGGGGGCACTGAAGCTTTCTTT	CASSPQGSGGTEAFF
TRBD2	NA	TRBV18	TRBJ2-7	TGTGCCAGCTCACCTAGCGGGGGGCCCTCCTACGAGCAGTACTTC	CASSPSGGPSYEQYF
TRBD2	NA	TRBV10-3	TRBJ2-3	TGTGCCACCACCGGGACTAGCGGGGCGAGGCCAGATACGCAGTATTTT	CATTGTSGARPDTQYF
TRBD1	NA	TRBV7-3	TRBJ1-2	TGTGCCAGCAGCTTAGAAGGGACAGATGGCTACACCTTC	CASSLEGTDGYTF
NA	NA	TRBV9	TRBJ1-2	TGTGCCAGCAGCGTAAGCGAATTGTCTGGCTACACCTTC	CASSVSELSGYTF
NA	NA	TRBV6-1	TRBJ1-2	TGTGCCAGCAGTGAAGATCCGGGATACTATGGCTACACCTTC	CASSEDPGYYGYTF
TRBD1	NA	TRBV15	TRBJ2-7	TGTGCCACCAGCAGAGATTTCCCGGGACAGGGCTACGAGCAGTACTTC	CATSRDFPGQGYEQYF
NA	NA	TRBV14	TRBJ2-5	TGTGCCAGCAGCCCCCGGGGTACAGAGACCCAGTACTTC	CASSPRGTETQYF
NA	once	TRBV5-6	TRBJ2-3	TGTGCCAGCAGCTTGAGAGGGGGTAAGGCAGATACGCAGTATTTT	CASSLRGGKADTQYF
NA	NA	TRBV19	TRBJ2-7	TGTGCCAGTAGTATAGATCCCTCCCGCTACGAGCAGTACTTC	CASSIDPSRYEQYF
NA	once	TRBV19	TRBJ1-2	TGTGCCAGTAGTATAGCGCGACCGATAGCTACTAACTATGGCTACACCTTC	CASSIARPIATNYGYTF
TRBD1	NA	TRBV4-3	TRBJ2-7	TGCGCCAGCAGCCAAGTACAGGGGGATTCCTACGAGCAGTACTTC	CASSQVQGDSYEQYF
NA	NA	TRBV7-2	TRBJ2-5	TGTGCCAGCGGGTTACCAGGGGCGGTCGAGACCCAGTACTTC	CASGLPGAVETQYF
NA	NA	TRBV29-1	TRBJ2-2	TGCAGCGTTGGAAACAAGGACTATGGAACGACCGGGGAGCTGTTTTTT	CSVGNKDYGTTGELFF
TRBD2	NA	TRBV19	TRBJ2-3	TGTGCCAGTAGTATAGACCTACTAGCGGGGGCGAAAGATACGCAGTATTTT	CASSIDLLAGAKDTQYF
NA	NA	TRBV5-1	TRBJ1-2	TGCGCCACTCGACGGGGGGGAGAGGATGGCTACACCTTC	CATRRGGEDGYTF
TRBD1	once	TRBV20-1	TRBJ1-5	TGCAGTGCTACTGACAGGGCCCGACAGCCCCAGCATTTT	CSATDRARQPQHF
NA	once	TRBV11-1	TRBJ1-3	TGTGCCAGCAGCTTCGGCTCTGGAAACACCATATATTTT	CASSFGSGNTIYF
NA	NA	TRBV9	TRBJ2-1	TGTGCCAGCAGCGTAGTAACTAGCACCAATGAGCAGTTCTTC	CASSVVTSTNEQFF
NA	once	TRBV24-1	TRBJ1-2	TGTGCCACCAGTGGACAGGATAACTATGGCTACACCTTC	CATSGQDNYGYTF
NA	once	TRBV30	TRBJ1-2	TGTGCCTGGAGTCAGGGAACCTATGGCTACACCTTC	CAWSQGTYGYTF
NA	NA	TRBV6-1	TRBJ1-6	TGTGCCAGCAGTGAACCCGGCAGGGGAAATTCACCCCTCCACTTT	CASSEPGRGNSPLHF
NA	NA	TRBV5-6	TRBJ2-5	TGTGCCAGCAGGGCGCAGGGTCGGCTCTCAGAGACCCAGTACTTC	CASRAQGRLSETQYF
TRBD1	NA	TRBV3-1/TRBV3-2	TRBJ2-7	TGTGCCAGCAGCCAAGGGACAGGGGGCTGGTACGAGCAGTACTTC	CASSQGTGGWYEQYF
TRBD1	NA	TRBV12-5	TRBJ1-2	TGTGCTAGTGCCCTCGGGACAGACTATGGCTACACCTTC	CASALGTDYGYTF
TRBD1	NA	TRBV7-3	TRBJ1-1	TGTGCCAGCAGCCCCACGGGACAGGTGAACACTGAAGCTTTCTTT	CASSPTGQVNTEAFF
NA	NA	TRBV11-2	TRBJ2-1	TGTGCCAGCAGCTTAGTGCTCGTCGGTTGGGAGCAGTTCTTC	CASSLVLVGWEQFF
TRBD1	NA	TRBV2	TRBJ2-3	TGTGCCAGCCGCACACAGGGGACAGATACGCAGTATTTT	CASRTQGTDTQYF
NA	NA	TRBV9	TRBJ2-2	TGTGCCAGCAGCCCAGACACGGACACCGGGGAGCTGTTTTTT	CASSPDTDTGELFF
TRBD1	NA	TRBV2	TRBJ1-4	TGTGCCAGCAGTGAAGATTCAGGACAGGTAGAAAAACTGTTTTTT	CASSEDSGQVEKLFF
TRBD1	once	TRBV30	TRBJ1-1	TGTGCCTGGAGTCCGAACAGGGGAGAGGCTTTCTTT	CAWSPNRGEAFF
NA	NA	TRBV5-1	TRBJ1-2	TGCGCCAGCAGCTTTAATACAGGGTTTGAGAGCGGTGGCTACACCTTC	CASSFNTGFESGGYTF
NA	NA	TRBV19	TRBJ1-2	TGTGCCAGTAGTAAGAACCTCGGAGATGGCTACACCTTC	CASSKNLGDGYTF
NA	NA	TRBV9	TRBJ2-3	TGTGCCAGCAGCCAGGACAGCGCTATCTCCACAGATACGCAGTATTTT	CASSQDSAISTDTQYF
NA	NA	TRBV27	TRBJ2-6	TGTGCCAGCAGCTCGGTAACTGGGGCCAACGTCCTGACTTTC	CASSSVTGANVLTF